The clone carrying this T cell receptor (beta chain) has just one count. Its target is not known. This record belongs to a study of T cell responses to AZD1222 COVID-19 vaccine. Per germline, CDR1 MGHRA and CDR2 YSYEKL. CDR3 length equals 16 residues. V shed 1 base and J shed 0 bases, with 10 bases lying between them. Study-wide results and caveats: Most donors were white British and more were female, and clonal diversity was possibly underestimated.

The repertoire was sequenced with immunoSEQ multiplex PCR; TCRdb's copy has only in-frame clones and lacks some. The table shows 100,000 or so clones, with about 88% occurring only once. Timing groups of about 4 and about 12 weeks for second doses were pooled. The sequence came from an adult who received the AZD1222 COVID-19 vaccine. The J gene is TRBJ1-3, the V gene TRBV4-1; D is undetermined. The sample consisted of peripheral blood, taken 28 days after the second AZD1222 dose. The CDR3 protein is CASSQARAGSGNTIYF. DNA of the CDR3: TGCGCCAGCAGCCAAGCTAGGGCCGGCTCTGGAAACACCATATATTTT.